The sequence of this T cell receptor (beta chain) was determined in a study of shared clonotypes between healthy human individuals. This clone was picked up one time. Assay used: immunoSEQ multiplex PCR; TCRdb lists only in-frame clones, some missing. The sample holds 200,000 to 250,000 clones, 65% seen once. Deletions cut 5 bases from V and 2 bases from J, with 10 bases between. The CDR3 is 14 amino acids. Germline V gene sequence: CDR1 MNHNY, CDR2 SVGAGI (reference sequence). This chain joins TRBV6-6 and TRBJ1-5; no clear D. The sample taken for sequencing was memory CD4+ T cells sorted from blood. This sample's subset: CD45RA-negative fraction. This TCR came from a man in his thirties or forties in good health. The CDR3 region has the DNA TGTGCCAGCAGTCCCATGTCAGGCAATCAGCCCCAGCATTTT. Its translation is CASSPMSGNQPQHF.